This T cell receptor beta chain was observed in a study of shared clonotypes between healthy human individuals. About the study: CD4 naive cells filled three plates per donor, CD4 memory three, CD8 naive two and CD8 memory one.

With respect to this clone: This sample also contains other DNA sequences that code for the same CDR3.

The CDR3 consists of 11 residues. Trimming cost V 7 bases and J 1 base, with 7 bases left between them. The germline gives CDR1 SQVTM, CDR2 ANQGSEA. Each sorted subset replicate got 200 ng genomic DNA, tens of thousands of genomes. Some clones are missing from TCRdb's copy, which holds only in-frame ones; the method was immunoSEQ multiplex PCR. Seen here are over 2 million clones, 85% to 95% observed once, and the top ten hold roughly 0.13%. The V and J genes are TRBV29-1 and TRBJ1-1, with D hard to call. Sequences were obtained from naive CD4+ T cells sorted from blood. Specified subset: CD45RA+ positively selected. The clonotype originates from a man aged 18-30 years in good health. For the CDR3, the DNA is TGCAGCGCCCTCTCGAACACTGAAGCTTTCTTT. This encodes CSALSNTEAFF. The full variable domain, in which reference TRBV29-1 and TRBJ1-1 provide the parts outside the CDR3, is SAVISQKPSRDICQRGTSLTIQCQVDSQVTMMFWYRQQPGQSLTLIATANQGSEATYESGFVIDKFPISRPNLTFSTLTVSNMSPEDSSIYLCSALSNTEAFFGQGTRLTVV.